Shown below are 4 T cell receptor beta chains from a single sample sequenced in a study of tumor-infiltrating lymphocytes in primary liver carcinoma. A primer matching the constant region was used to make TCR beta cDNA from 450 to 500 ng of total RNA. Generation of the TCR beta libraries relied on three nested multiplex PCR rounds using slightly modified ARM-PCR. Primers for the first two PCR rounds were TRBV1-TRBV30 forward primers and a C-beta reverse primer (roughly 10 cycles per round). A single record per CDR3 protein comes from TCRdb applying MiXCR to the multiplex PCR reads. Here the sample spans a few hundred thousand distinct CDR3 sequences, roughly three fifths being singletons. Blood RNA originated from unsorted whole blood, with germline DNA additionally extracted. The sequencing sample was made of peripheral blood. Every receptor here comes from a woman aged 25 to 45 with primary liver carcinoma and hepatitis B virus infection.

The chain carries TRBV12-3 or TRBV12-4 and TRBJ2-3; 13 nucleotides match TRBD2. The J segment lost 0 bases and the V segment lost 6 bases, leaving 12 bases of the junction unmatched. CDR3 length: 19 amino acids. The DNA of the CDR3 is TGTGCCAGCAGCCCTCGGACTAGCGGGAGACGAACTAGCACAGATACGCAGTATTTT. This gives the protein CASSPRTSGRRTSTDTQYF.

On this clonotype: A junction end diverges from the germline sequence, so it may reflect a read error. The chain carries TRBV6-1 and TRBJ2-3; D call uncertain. CDR1 and CDR2 (germline): MNHNS, SASEGT. CDR3 length: 15 residues. The DNA for the CDR3 is TGTGCCAGCGGTGAAGAAATCGTAATGGTTGATACGCAGTATTTT. Protein sequence: CASGEEIVMVDTQYF.

As for this clonotype: This may come from a read error, since a much larger clone is one base off. This chain links TRBV12-5 with TRBJ2-6; D possibly corresponds to TRBD2 (6 bases). CDR1 is LGHNT, CDR2 FRNRAP, per germline. CDR3 size: 15 residues. CDR3 amino acids: CVSGSGASGANVLTF. The CDR3 DNA follows: TGTGTTAGTGGTTCGGGAGCCTCTGGGGCCAACGTCCTGACTTTC. Combining the CDR3 with reference TRBV12-5 and TRBJ2-6 gives the whole variable domain DARVTQTPRHKVTEMGQEVTMRCQPILGHNTVFWYRQTMMQGLELLAYFRNRAPLDDSGMPKDRFSAEMPDATLATLKIQPSEPRDSAVYFCVSGSGASGANVLTFGAGSRLTVL.

This clonotype was recorded a few times. Possible read error: a much larger clone is one base away. The conserved phenylalanine or tryptophan normally closing the CDR3 is absent here, so this likely arose from a read error. V gene TRBV6-6 combines with J gene TRBJ2-7, with 7 bases aligning to TRBD2. The CDR3 runs 13 residues. In germline, CDR1 is MNHNY, CDR2 SVGAGI (reference sequence). The trim removed 6 bases at V and 0 bases at J, leaving 2 bases unmatched. CDR3 sequence: CASRAGTSYEQYL. CDR3 coding DNA: TGTGCCAGCAGAGCGGGGACCTCCTACGAGCAGTACCTC.